Below are 4 T cell receptor beta chains sequenced from a single sample in a study of blood T cell repertoires in COVID-19. TCRdb's table, derived via immunoSEQ multiplex PCR, lists solely in-frame clones and lacks some. There are some 150,000 clones in the sample; 87% occur only once, and about 3.9% lies in the top ten. What was sequenced was peripheral blood. These receptors were taken from a woman between 55 and 75 years old who had recovered from COVID-19.

V gene TRBV5-1 combines with J gene TRBJ2-5; TRBD1 might be the D (6 bases). Per germline, CDR1 SGHRS and CDR2 YFSETQ. This CDR3 comprises 15 residues. V lost 4 bases and J lost 5, with 18 bases in between. CDR3 region: CASSLLTGGAETQYF. In nucleotides, the CDR3 is TGCGCCAGCAGCCTGCTGACAGGAGGAGCGGAGACCCAGTACTTC.

This rearrangement joins TRBV7-2 to TRBJ2-7, with TRBD1 matching 7 bases. There are 14 residues in the CDR3. Trimming removed 5 bases from V and 3 bases from J; junction bases left unmatched: 7. Germline CDR1 reads SGHTA; CDR2 reads FQGNSA. CDR3 sequence reads: CASSPQGTDYEQYF. The CDR3 DNA is TGTGCCAGCAGCCCCCAGGGGACAGACTACGAGCAGTACTTC.

The table lists this clone with a count of one. The chain is built from TRBV5-5 and TRBJ1-1, with D tentatively TRBD1 (6 bases). Trimming removed 3 bases at V and 1 base at J, with 10 bases between. CDR1 SGHKS and CDR2 YYEKEE come from the germline V gene (reference sequence). This CDR3 region has 14 residues. CDR3 DNA sequence: TGTGCCAGCAGCTCTGGACAGACGAACACTGAAGCTTTCTTT. This sequence encodes CASSSGQTNTEAFF.

The J gene is TRBJ2-3, the V gene TRBV5-8; TRBD1 might be the D (6 bases). CDR1 is SGHTS and CDR2 is YDEGEE in the germline V gene. The V and J ends lost 4 bases and 6 bases respectively, with 15 bases between them. This CDR3 is 14 amino acids long. The DNA for the CDR3 is TGTGCCAGCAGCAACAGGGCTGCCGGGGATACGCAGTATTTT. As protein: CASSNRAAGDTQYF. The full variable domain, completed using reference TRBV5-8 and TRBJ2-3, is EAGVTQSPTHLIKTRGQQATLRCSPISGHTSVYWYQQALGLGLQFLLWYDEGEERNRGNFPPRFSGRQFPNYSSELNVNALELEDSALYLCASSNRAAGDTQYFGPGTRLTVL.